One and the same sample provided the 29 T cell receptor beta chains below, sequenced in a study of T-cell reconstitution after alpha-beta-depleted transplantation in children. The TCRbeta library was prepared with unique molecular identifiers. One entry per CDR3 protein results from TCRdb running MiXCR on the PCR reads. The table shows some 150,000 distinct CDR3 sequences, with around 8.5% occurring only once. The material was PBMCs, mostly from graft donor cells, obtained 180 days after TCRalphabeta/CD19-depleted stem cell transplant. These receptors were collected from a female patient between 2 and 15 years old who had a stem cell transplant for congenital amegakaryocytic thrombocytopenia, so the T cells may come from the graft donor.

This clonotype was detected many times. This chain joins TRBV5-1 and TRBJ2-6, with 10 bases that match TRBD2. The CDR3 totals 17 residues. Trimming at V came to 4 bases and at J to 3 bases, leaving 7 bases not matched to a gene. Germline V gives CDR1 SGHRS, CDR2 YFSETQ. The CDR3 coding sequence is TGCGCCAGCAGCACTAGCGGGGACCGTCGTGGGGCCAACGTCCTGACTTTC. Amino acid sequence: CASSTSGDRRGANVLTF.

The J gene is TRBJ2-6, the V gene TRBV28; D is perhaps TRBD2 (7 bases). Per germline, CDR1 MDHEN and CDR2 SYDVKM. CDR3 length: 17 residues. With 4 bases removed from V and 4 bases from J, the gap between germline ends came to 17 bases. The CDR3 loop reads CASSYKGGQVGANVLTF. CDR3 bases: TGTGCCAGCAGTTACAAGGGGGGGCAAGTGGGGGCCAACGTCCTGACTTTC.

This clonotype was seen only a few times. The rearrangement joins TRBV2 to TRBJ2-3; 12 positions match TRBD1. Germline V lookup: CDR1 SNHLY, CDR2 FYNNEI. Trimming cost V 5 bases and J 1 base; bases outside gene matches: 4. The CDR3 length is 16 residues. CDR3 sequence: CASSSGQGAGTDTQYF. The DNA for the CDR3 is TGTGCCAGCAGTTCGGGACAGGGGGCCGGCACAGATACGCAGTATTTT. Full variable domain (missing parts from reference TRBV2 and TRBJ2-3): EPEVTQTPSHQVTQMGQEVILRCVPISNHLYFYWYRQILGQKVEFLVSFYNNEISEKSEIFDDQFSVERPDGSNFTLKIRSTKLEDSAMYFCASSSGQGAGTDTQYFGPGTRLTVL.

This clonotype has ten or more counts. The chain recombines TRBV2 with TRBJ2-1; 12 bases match TRBD2. The CDR3 extends over 14 amino acids. Germline V lookup: CDR1 SNHLY, CDR2 FYNNEI. The V gene end was trimmed by 8 bases and the J gene end by 8 bases; junction bases not matched to a gene: 7. In DNA form, the CDR3 reads TGTGCCAGCCTTCCTAGCGGGAGGGATGATGAGCAGTTCTTC. It is translated as CASLPSGRDDEQFF.

This clonotype was counted a few times. V and J are TRBV19 and TRBJ2-3, with a weak D call TRBD2 (5 bases). Germline CDR1 and CDR2: LNHDA and SQIVND (reference sequence). V lost 3 bases and J lost 4, with 11 bases in between. The CDR3 runs to 14 residues. The CDR3 is CASSIQDSSDTQYF. The CDR3 DNA follows: TGTGCCAGTAGTATCCAGGACTCATCAGATACGCAGTATTTT.

Ten or more counts support this clonotype. The genes are TRBV7-2 and TRBJ2-7; the match to TRBD2 covers 9 bases. Per germline, CDR1 SGHTA and CDR2 FQGNSA. CDR3 length: 14 residues. The J segment lost 0 bases and the V segment lost 6 bases, leaving 3 bases of the junction unmatched. The CDR3 DNA is TGTGCCAGCAGGTCTAGCGGGGACTCCTACGAGCAGTACTTC. Its protein product is CASRSSGDSYEQYF.

The chain has TRBV18 and TRBJ2-5, with TRBD2 as a possible D gene (5 bases). Germline CDR1 KGHSH, CDR2 LQKENI. The CDR3 totals 14 residues. V lost 1 base, J lost 5 bases, and 11 bases lay in between. CDR3 nucleotide sequence: TGTGCCAGCTCACCACGAGGGAGTGGGGAGACCCAGTACTTC. Its protein product is CASSPRGSGETQYF.

The chain joins TRBV12-3 or TRBV12-4 to TRBJ1-5; D is unclear. Trimming took off 5 bases at V and 4 bases at J, with 18 bases between the two ends. The CDR3 contains 16 residues. The CDR3 DNA is TGTGCCAGCAGTCACCAACCTAGTCGGGCGAATCAGCCCCAGCATTTT. It specifies CASSHQPSRANQPQHF.

This clonotype has ten or more counts. The V and J genes are TRBV9 and TRBJ2-3, with TRBD2 matching 7 bases. Trimming took 4 bases from V and 3 from J; bases not matched to a gene: 11. This CDR3 has 16 residues. Germline lookup yields CDR1 SGDLS and CDR2 YYNGEE. This chain's CDR3 is CASSPAWGEGTDTQYF. The CDR3 coding sequence is TGTGCCAGCAGCCCAGCTTGGGGGGAGGGAACAGATACGCAGTATTTT.

At least ten counts were recorded for this clonotype. V and J are TRBV3-1 and TRBJ2-1, with D unresolved. The V end was cut by 1 base, the J end by 4 bases, with 14 bases between. The CDR3 spans 16 residues. Germline CDR1 is LGHDT and CDR2 is YNNKEL (reference sequence). In nucleotides, the CDR3 is TGTGCCAGCAGCCAAGTGCCTATTCCCCTTTACAATGAGCAGTTCTTC. This translates into CASSQVPIPLYNEQFF.

There are a few counts of this clonotype. This chain links TRBV28 with TRBJ2-7, with a tentative D call TRBD2 (5 bases). The CDR3 is 16 residues long. CDR1 is MDHEN and CDR2 is SYDVKM in the germline V gene. V lost 3 bases, J lost 3 bases, and 18 bases lay in between. The CDR3 nucleotides read TGTGCCAGCAGTTTTTCTCCCGGGATCAGCTACTACGAGCAGTACTTC. This codes for CASSFSPGISYYEQYF.

This clonotype was found many times. The chain links TRBV29-1 to TRBJ2-7; weak D call: TRBD2 (6 bases). From germline, CDR1 is SQVTM and CDR2 ANQGSEA. The CDR3 totals 11 residues. The V and J ends lost 7 bases and 3 bases respectively, with 10 bases between them. The CDR3 nucleotides read TGCAGCGGGAGTAGCGGCTACGAGCAGTACTTC. This encodes CSGSSGYEQYF.

The sample holds a few counts of this clonotype. The chain couples TRBV20-1 to TRBJ2-5; 11 nucleotides line up with TRBD2. Germline CDR1 DFQATT, CDR2 SNEGSKA (reference sequence). The CDR3 extends over 19 amino acids. Trimming took 6 bases from V and 2 from J; bases not matched to a gene: 20. CDR3 in amino acids: CSAAAPVAGGYNRQETQYF. DNA of the CDR3: TGCAGTGCCGCGGCCCCCGTAGCGGGAGGGTACAACAGACAAGAGACCCAGTACTTC.

There are many counts of this clonotype. This chain links TRBV20-1 with TRBJ1-1, with a tentative D call TRBD1 (6 bases). Trimming removed 5 bases from V and 9 bases from J, with 13 bases in between. Germline CDR1 DFQATT, CDR2 SNEGSKA (reference sequence). The CDR3 covers 11 residues. As DNA, the CDR3 is TGCAGTGCTGGGGACATGGATAAAGCTTTCTTT. Its translation: CSAGDMDKAFF.

This clonotype was counted ten times or more. The J gene is TRBJ2-7, the V gene TRBV12-3 or TRBV12-4; 10 bases align to TRBD2. The CDR3 totals 15 residues. V gave up 3 bases and J gave up 6 bases; unmatched junction bases: 8. The CDR3 here is CASSLGLALEGEQYF. DNA of the CDR3: TGTGCCAGCAGTTTGGGACTAGCGCTAGAAGGCGAGCAGTACTTC.

This clonotype was detected a few times. The CDR3 nucleotides are TGTGCCAGCAGCTTAGGGGACAGAACCCCCCGCGGCTACACCTTC. This encodes CASSLGDRTPRGYTF. The chain is built from TRBV7-9 and TRBJ1-2; 7 bases agree with TRBD1. The CDR3 length is 15 residues. The trim removed 1 base at V and 8 bases at J, leaving 10 bases unmatched. Germline V gene lookup returns CDR1 SEHNR and CDR2 FQNEAQ (reference sequence).

The chain couples TRBV6-5 to TRBJ2-7; 7 bases agree with TRBD1. The junction had 4 bases not matched to a gene; V was cut back by 4 bases and J by 1 base. Germline CDR1 MNHEY, CDR2 SVGAGI. There are 14 residues in the CDR3. CDR3 nucleotide sequence: TGTGCCAGCAGTTCGGGACAGAAGTCCTACGAGCAGTACTTC. Its protein product is CASSSGQKSYEQYF.

This clonotype turned up a few times. The chain employs TRBV28 and TRBJ2-3; the match to TRBD2 covers 8 bases. The V gene end was trimmed by 4 bases and the J gene end by 4 bases; junction bases not matched to a gene: 10. The CDR3 is 16 amino acids. Germline V CDR1 and CDR2: MDHEN, SYDVKM. CDR3 loop: CASSSGGRAASDTQYF. The CDR3 nucleotides are TGTGCCAGCAGTTCGGGGGGGAGGGCCGCGTCAGATACGCAGTATTTT.

This clonotype was seen repeatedly, ten times or more. The V gene is TRBV12-3 or TRBV12-4, the J gene TRBJ2-5, with D uncertain. V was shortened by 5 bases and J by 5 bases, with 15 bases between the two germline ends. This CDR3 contains 14 residues. In nucleotides, the CDR3 is TGTGCCAGCAGTCAGCAGGTTCGGCTCGAGACCCAGTACTTC. Its protein is CASSQQVRLETQYF.

This clonotype came up a few times. The chain couples TRBV5-8 to TRBJ2-7, with D possibly being TRBD2 (5 bases). This CDR3 has 13 amino acids. V was pared by 4 bases and J by 6 bases, with 14 bases between. Germline V gene sequence: CDR1 SGHTS, CDR2 YDEGEE. The CDR3 DNA reads TGTGCCAGCAGCCGGCCGGGGTCGGGCGAGCAGTACTTC. Its translation: CASSRPGSGEQYF.

This clonotype was seen at least ten times. The chain recombines TRBV5-6 with TRBJ2-4; 9 bases line up with TRBD2. From germline, CDR1 is SGHDT and CDR2 YYEEEE. J gave up 3 bases and V 2 bases, and 3 bases lay outside the gene matches. CDR3 size: 15 residues. The DNA of the CDR3 is TGTGCCAGCAGCTTCTTAGCGGGGGTCAAAAACATTCAGTACTTC. It codes for CASSFLAGVKNIQYF.

This clonotype is medium-sized (0.01 to 0.1%). This chain uses TRBV7-9 with TRBJ1-2; 7 bases line up with TRBD1. J gave up 5 bases and V 4 bases, and 4 bases lay outside the gene matches. The germline V gene encodes CDR1 SEHNR and CDR2 FQNEAQ (reference sequence). The CDR3 has 13 amino acids. CDR3 region: CASSSGGRYGYTF. In DNA, the CDR3 is TGTGCCAGCAGCTCAGGGGGGAGATATGGCTACACCTTC.

CDR3 sequence (DNA): TGTGCCAGCACCCTATACAGCTGGGGGAACGGGGAAGCTTTCTTT. Translating gives CASTLYSWGNGEAFF. The chain links TRBV28 to TRBJ1-1; D possibly corresponds to TRBD1 (5 bases). This CDR3 is built from 15 residues. Germline values: CDR1 MDHEN, CDR2 SYDVKM. Trimming removed 7 bases from V and 8 bases from J, with 23 bases in between.

This sequence joins TRBV7-8 and TRBJ2-7; possibly TRBD1 or TRBD2 for D (5 bases each). V was cut by 6 bases and J by 6 bases, with 9 bases left in between. Germline V lookup: CDR1 SGHVS, CDR2 FQNEAQ. This CDR3 comprises 11 residues. The CDR3 bases are TGTGCCAGCAGACAGGCGGGCGAGCAGTACTTC. This sequence encodes CASRQAGEQYF. Full variable domain (outside the CDR3, taken from reference TRBV7-8 and TRBJ2-7): GAGVSQSPRYKVAKRGQDVALRCDPISGHVSLFWYQQALGQGPEFLTYFQNEAQLDKSGLPSDRFFAERPEGSVSTLKIQRTQQEDSAVYLCASRQAGEQYFGPGTRLTVT.

This clonotype was recorded a few times. J is TRBJ1-2 and V is TRBV12-3 or TRBV12-4; D is undetermined. With 5 bases removed from V and 8 bases from J, the gap between germline ends came to 12 bases. The CDR3 covers 12 residues. CDR3 protein: CASSRAGRGYTF. In DNA, the CDR3 is TGTGCCAGCAGTCGGGCCGGACGGGGCTACACCTTC.

This clonotype was picked up many times. This sequence joins TRBV5-1 and TRBJ1-1; possible D gene TRBD1, 5 bases. The CDR3 covers 14 residues. Trimming stripped 5 bases from V and 0 bases from J, with 11 bases between. Germline V gene lookup returns CDR1 SGHRS and CDR2 YFSETQ. The DNA for the CDR3 is TGCGCCAGCAGGACAGTCTGGGTGAACACTGAAGCTTTCTTT. It encodes CASRTVWVNTEAFF.

This clonotype was counted many times. The V gene is TRBV20-1, the J gene TRBJ2-7; possibly TRBD2 for D (6 bases). This CDR3 comprises 15 residues. CDR1 is DFQATT and CDR2 is SNEGSKA in the germline V gene (reference sequence). V was cut by 0 bases and J by 2 bases, with 14 bases left in between. The CDR3 region has the DNA TGCAGTGCTAGAGAGCCCCGGAGGGCCGCCTACGAGCAGTACTTC. This translates into CSAREPRRAAYEQYF.

The sample holds many counts of this clonotype. The V gene is TRBV7-7, the J gene TRBJ2-5; maybe TRBD2 (6 bases). V was shortened by 5 bases and J by 4 bases, with 11 bases between the two germline ends. The CDR3 consists of 13 residues. The germline V gene has CDR1 SSHAT and CDR2 FNYEAQ (reference sequence). CDR3 amino acids: CASSLTSAETQYF. The CDR3 DNA follows: TGTGCCAGCAGCCTGACTAGTGCAGAGACCCAGTACTTC.

This clonotype was observed a few times. The chain couples TRBV11-2 to TRBJ2-3; D possibly corresponds to TRBD1 (5 bases). The length of the CDR3 is 13 residues. The germline CDR1 and CDR2 sequences are SGHAT and FQNNGV. V lost 6 bases and J 3 bases, leaving 10 bases between the germline ends. The CDR3 DNA sequence: TGTGCCAGCAGACCCACAGGAACAGATACGCAGTATTTT. Protein: CASRPTGTDTQYF.